The rows below give T cell receptor beta chains drawn from one sample of a study of cytomegalovirus exposure and HLA in healthy donors. This table comes from immunoSEQ multiplex PCR, and its TCRdb copy is limited to in-frame clones, with some not included. The repertoire holds around 140,000 clones, with 79% as singletons. The sequencing input was PBMCs. These receptors were obtained from a male donor in good health and CMV-seronegative. CDR3s include the opening cysteine and the closing phenylalanine or tryptophan. The D gene is left open where the match is weak. Expanded clones get a size class; other rows say once, few or many, or leave the size out.

size | J | V | D | CDR3 | DNA
. | TRBJ2-3 | TRBV19 | TRBD1 | CASSISGTASTDTQYF | TGTGCCAGTAGTATTTCCGGGACAGCTAGCACAGATACGCAGTATTTT
. | TRBJ2-5 | TRBV2 | TRBD1 | CASKGGGETQYF | TGTGCCAGCAAAGGGGGCGGGGAGACCCAGTACTTC
. | TRBJ2-1 | TRBV4-3 | . | CASSQGRRNADEQFF | TGCGCCAGCAGCCAGGGGAGGCGGAATGCGGATGAGCAGTTCTTC
. | TRBJ2-1 | TRBV9 | TRBD1 | CASSFRDRVDEQFF | TGTGCCAGCAGCTTCCGGGACAGGGTGGATGAGCAGTTCTTC
. | TRBJ2-1 | TRBV5-8 | TRBD2 | CASSLGGGLAPVEQFF | TGTGCCAGCAGCTTGGGGGGGGGACTAGCACCGGTTGAGCAGTTCTTC
once | TRBJ1-5 | TRBV6-5 | . | CASSYSVAANQPQHF | TGTGCCAGCAGTTACTCGGTGGCCGCTAATCAGCCCCAGCATTTT
. | TRBJ2-7 | TRBV7-9 | . | CASSLSAGIHEQYF | TGTGCCAGCAGCTTAAGTGCGGGGATCCACGAGCAGTACTTC
. | TRBJ2-4 | TRBV30 | . | CAWTLEQGIIQYF | TGTGCCTGGACCCTAGAGCAGGGCATTATTCAGTACTTC
once | TRBJ2-5 | TRBV13 | . | CASSRSGYQETQYF | TGTGCCAGCAGCCGCAGCGGGTACCAAGAGACCCAGTACTTC
. | TRBJ1-5 | TRBV7-8 | TRBD1 | CASSSQTGNQPQHF | TGTGCCAGCAGCTCCCAGACAGGGAATCAGCCCCAGCATTTT
. | TRBJ2-5 | TRBV18 | TRBD1 | CASSPNRGYQETQYF | TGTGCCAGCTCACCAAACAGGGGGTACCAAGAGACCCAGTACTTC
. | TRBJ2-4 | TRBV7-9 | . | CASSLGGGGNIQYF | TGTGCCAGCAGCTTAGGGGGGGGCGGGAACATTCAGTACTTC
. | TRBJ2-7 | TRBV5-1 | . | CASSLDRTPTYEQYF | TGCGCCAGCAGCTTGGACAGAACACCAACCTACGAGCAGTACTTC
. | TRBJ1-2 | TRBV7-8 | TRBD1 | CASSQLQGQGRSPNYGYTF | TGTGCCAGCAGCCAATTACAGGGACAGGGAAGGTCCCCTAACTATGGCTACACCTTC